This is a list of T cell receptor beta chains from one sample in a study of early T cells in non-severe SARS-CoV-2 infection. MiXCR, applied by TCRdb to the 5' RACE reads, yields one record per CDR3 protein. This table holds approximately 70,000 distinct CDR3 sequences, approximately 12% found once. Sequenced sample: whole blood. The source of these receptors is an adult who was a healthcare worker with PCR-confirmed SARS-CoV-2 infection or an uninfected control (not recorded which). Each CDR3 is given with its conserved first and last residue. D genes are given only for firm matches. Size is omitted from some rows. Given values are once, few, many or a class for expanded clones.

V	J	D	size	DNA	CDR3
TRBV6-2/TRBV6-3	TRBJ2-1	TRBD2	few	TGTGCCAGCATTTCCTTTCCCGGGATAGCGGGGACCTACAATGAGCAGTTCTTC	CASISFPGIAGTYNEQFF
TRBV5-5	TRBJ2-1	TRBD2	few	TGTGCCAGCAGCCGGACTAGCGGGAGTCCCTACAATGAGCAGTTCTTC	CASSRTSGSPYNEQFF
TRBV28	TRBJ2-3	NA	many	TGTGCCAGCAGTTCCCCCGAGGATACGCAGTATTTT	CASSSPEDTQYF
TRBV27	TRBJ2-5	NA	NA	TGTGCCAGCAGTTCAATAGCGGCAAGCCATCGTCAGACCCAGTACTTC	CASSSIAASHRQTQYF
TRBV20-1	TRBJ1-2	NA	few	TGCAGTGCTCCGAGGGGACCCAACTATGGCTACACCTTC	CSAPRGPNYGYTF
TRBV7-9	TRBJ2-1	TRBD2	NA	TGTGCCAGCAGTAATAGTGGAGCGGGAACCTACAATGAGCAGTTCTTC	CASSNSGAGTYNEQFF
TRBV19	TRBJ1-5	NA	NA	TGTGCCAGTAGGGCCGGAGGGCTAGGGCCTCAGCCCCAGCATTTT	CASRAGGLGPQPQHF
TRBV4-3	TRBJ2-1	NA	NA	TGCGCCAGCAGCCAAACTCCGGGACTGGGAGAGCAGTTCTTC	CASSQTPGLGEQFF
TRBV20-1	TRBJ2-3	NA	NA	TGCAGTGCTAGGCACAGGAGCACAGATACGCAGTATTTT	CSARHRSTDTQYF
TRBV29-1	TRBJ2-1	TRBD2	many	TGCAGCGCCTATCCTAGCGGGAGATACAATGAGCAGTTCTTC	CSAYPSGRYNEQFF
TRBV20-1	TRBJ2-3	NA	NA	TGCAGTGCCCCGAGAGGGGGGGGGATGACGCAGTATTTT	CSAPRGGGMTQYF
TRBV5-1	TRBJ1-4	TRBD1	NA	TGCGCCAGCAGCCGCCCCGGCGGGACAGTTCGGAATGAAAAACTGTTTTTT	CASSRPGGTVRNEKLFF
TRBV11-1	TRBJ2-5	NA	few	TGTGCCAGCAGCCGAGGACGGGCCGGGGAGACCCAGTACTTC	CASSRGRAGETQYF
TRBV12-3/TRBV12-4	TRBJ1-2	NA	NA	TGTGCCAGCAGTTTAAGGGGGGGTAGTGGCTACACCTTC	CASSLRGGSGYTF
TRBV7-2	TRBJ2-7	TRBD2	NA	TGTGCCAGCAGCTTACGCGGGAGGTACGAGCAGTACTTC	CASSLRGRYEQYF
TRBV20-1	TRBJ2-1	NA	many	TGCAGTGTTCAGTCCTGGCTTCGCTCCTACAATGAGCAGTTCTTC	CSVQSWLRSYNEQFF
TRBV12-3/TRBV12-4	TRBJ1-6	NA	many	TGTGCCAGCAGCCCTTTACCGGGTTCACCCCTCCACTTT	CASSPLPGSPLHF
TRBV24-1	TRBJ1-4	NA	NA	TGTGCCACCAGTGACCCGGGACACTTTAATGAAAAACTGTTTTTT	CATSDPGHFNEKLFF
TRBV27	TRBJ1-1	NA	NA	TGTGCCAGCAGTTTATATGGGATGAACACTGAAGCTTTCTTT	CASSLYGMNTEAFF
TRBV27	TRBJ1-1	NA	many	TGTGCCAGCAGCCCCATGGGTAGTGGCACTGAAGCTTTCTTT	CASSPMGSGTEAFF
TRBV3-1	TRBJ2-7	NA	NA	TGTGCCAGCAGCCAAAACGAGGGACTCTCCTACGAGCAGTACTTC	CASSQNEGLSYEQYF
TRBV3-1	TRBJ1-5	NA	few	TGTGCCAGCAGCCAACAGGGAAGCAATCAGCCCCAGCATTTT	CASSQQGSNQPQHF
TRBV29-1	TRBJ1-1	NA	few	TGCAGCGTTGGAGGAGGGCGGGGGGCTTTCTTT	CSVGGGRGAFF
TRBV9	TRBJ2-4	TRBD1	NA	TGTGCCAGCAGCATACATCCGGGACAGGGGGACATTCAGTACTTC	CASSIHPGQGDIQYF
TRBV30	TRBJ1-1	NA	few	TGTGCCTGGAGTCCAGGGTTCAAGACTGAAGCTTTCTTT	CAWSPGFKTEAFF
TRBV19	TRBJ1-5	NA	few	TGTGCCAGTAGTACCAACAGGGCCCTAAATCAGCCCCAGCATTTT	CASSTNRALNQPQHF
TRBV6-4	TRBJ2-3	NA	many	TGTGCCAGCAGTGACTCTAGAGGGGGCACAGATACGCAGTATTTT	CASSDSRGGTDTQYF
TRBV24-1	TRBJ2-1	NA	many	TGTGCCACCAGTGATTATCCCCGGCGCAATGAGCAGTTCTTC	CATSDYPRRNEQFF
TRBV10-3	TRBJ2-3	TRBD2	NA	TGTGCCATCAGCCCCGGGACTAGCGGATTGGCTCCAGATACGCAGTATTTT	CAISPGTSGLAPDTQYF
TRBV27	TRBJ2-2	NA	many	TGTGCCAGCAGTTTCCACAACTTACAGGGAATGCCGGCCGGGGAGCTGTTTTTT	CASSFHNLQGMPAGELFF
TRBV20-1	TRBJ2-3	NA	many	TGCAGTGCCCTATCATCGGCTAGCTCAGTATATTTT	CSALSSASSVYF
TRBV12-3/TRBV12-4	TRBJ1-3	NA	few	TGTGCCAGCAGTCCCAGCCAGGCTGGAAACACCATATATTTT	CASSPSQAGNTIYF
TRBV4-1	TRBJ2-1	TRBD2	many	TGCGCCAGCAGCCAAGTGGGGGACGGGAGGGGTGAGCAGTTCTTC	CASSQVGDGRGEQFF
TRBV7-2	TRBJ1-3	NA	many	TGTGCCAGCAGTACGGGCTCTGGAAACACCATATATTTT	CASSTGSGNTIYF
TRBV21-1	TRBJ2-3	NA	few	TGTGCCAGCAGCAAAGGGCCTAGCGGGAGGAGTACGCAGTATTTT	CASSKGPSGRSTQYF
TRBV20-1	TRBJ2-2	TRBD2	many	TGCAGTGCTAAGCGGGGGGACTCCGGGGAGCTGTTTTTT	CSAKRGDSGELFF
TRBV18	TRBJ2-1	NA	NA	TGTGCCAGCTCACGGACTGACAATGAGCAGTTCTTC	CASSRTDNEQFF
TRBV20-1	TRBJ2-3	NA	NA	TGCAGTGCGTCCGAAGGGAAGGGCACAGATACGCAGTATTTT	CSASEGKGTDTQYF
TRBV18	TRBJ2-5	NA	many	TGTGCCAGCTCACCGGGGGAGGAGACCCAGTACTTC	CASSPGEETQYF
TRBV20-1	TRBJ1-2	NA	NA	TGCAGTGCTGGAACCGACAGTTTCTATGGCTACACCTTC	CSAGTDSFYGYTF
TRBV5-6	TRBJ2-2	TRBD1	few	TGTGCCAGCAGCTTGCACAGGGGGTCGAACACCGGGGAGCTGTTTTTT	CASSLHRGSNTGELFF
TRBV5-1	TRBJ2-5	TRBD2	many	TGCGCCAGCAGCTTGTACCTAGCGGTCCAAGAGACCCAGTACTTC	CASSLYLAVQETQYF
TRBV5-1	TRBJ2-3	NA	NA	TGCGCCAGCAGCCGAGCGGGCTCTAGCACAGATACGCAGTATTTT	CASSRAGSSTDTQYF
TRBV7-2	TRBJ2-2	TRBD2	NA	TGTGCCAGCAGCACTAGACTAGCGAGGGACACCGGGGAGCTGTTTTTT	CASSTRLARDTGELFF
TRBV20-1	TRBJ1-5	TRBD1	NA	TGCAGTGCACCCCCAGGGGGCGCACCCCAGCCCCAGCATTTT	CSAPPGGAPQPQHF
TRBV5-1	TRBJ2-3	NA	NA	TGCGCCAGCAGCTTGGGGGCAGGACCAGATACGCAGTATTTT	CASSLGAGPDTQYF
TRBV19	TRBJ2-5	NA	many	TGTGCCAGTAGTATATTTGGGGGGCCGGAGGAGACCCAGTACTTC	CASSIFGGPEETQYF
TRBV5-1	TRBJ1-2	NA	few	TGCGCCAGCAGCTTGGGATATGGGACTCTTGAGACCGGCTACACCTTC	CASSLGYGTLETGYTF
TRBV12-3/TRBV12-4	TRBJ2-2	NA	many	TGTGCCAGCAGTACCGAGGGGAGGGGGGAGGAGGAGCTGTTTTTT	CASSTEGRGEEELFF
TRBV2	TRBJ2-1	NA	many	TGTGCCAGCAGTGAGATAAGGGGGATCGAGCAGTTCTTC	CASSEIRGIEQFF